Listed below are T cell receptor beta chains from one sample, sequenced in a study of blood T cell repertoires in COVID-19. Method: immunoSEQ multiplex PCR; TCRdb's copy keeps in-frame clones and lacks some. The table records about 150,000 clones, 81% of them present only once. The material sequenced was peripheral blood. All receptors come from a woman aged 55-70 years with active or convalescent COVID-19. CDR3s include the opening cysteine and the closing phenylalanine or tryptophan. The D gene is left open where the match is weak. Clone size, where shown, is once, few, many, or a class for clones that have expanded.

TGTGCCAGCAGCTTGGATCACAGAACAAACTATGGCTACACCTTC	CASSLDHRTNYGYTF	TRBJ1-2	TRBV5-6	NA	NA
TGCAGCGTTGAACTTTCCGGGACAGGGTATGGCTACACCTTC	CSVELSGTGYGYTF	TRBJ1-2	TRBV29-1	NA	TRBD1
TGTGCCAGAAGCACGGGACTAGCGGGGGGGCCCTACAATGAGCAGTTCTTC	CARSTGLAGGPYNEQFF	TRBJ2-1	TRBV5-3	NA	TRBD2
TGTGCCAGCAGTTACGGGACAGAAGCTTTCTTT	CASSYGTEAFF	TRBJ1-1	TRBV6-2/TRBV6-3	NA	NA
TGTGCCAGCAGACCTGACAGGGGGTTTGACACTGAAGCTTTCTTT	CASRPDRGFDTEAFF	TRBJ1-1	TRBV6-4	many	TRBD1
TGTGCCAGCAGCTTGGTGGGGGAGGGCCAAGAGACCCAGTACTTC	CASSLVGEGQETQYF	TRBJ2-5	TRBV7-2	NA	TRBD2
TGCGCCAGCAGCTTATATCGGGTTGACACTGAAGCTTTCTTT	CASSLYRVDTEAFF	TRBJ1-1	TRBV5-1	few	NA
TGTGCCAGCAGCCAGATATTACAGGGGAGTCTTTCACCCCTCCACTTT	CASSQILQGSLSPLHF	TRBJ1-6	TRBV4-2	NA	TRBD1
TGTGCCAGCACCCGAGGGAGTGGAAACACCATATATTTT	CASTRGSGNTIYF	TRBJ1-3	TRBV28	NA	NA
TGTGCCAGCAGCTTAGGATACCGGACAGACAACTATGGCTACACCTTC	CASSLGYRTDNYGYTF	TRBJ1-2	TRBV11-2	NA	NA
TGTGCCAGCAGCCAGACAGGGATCCAGCCCCAGCATTTT	CASSQTGIQPQHF	TRBJ1-5	TRBV12-3/TRBV12-4	NA	TRBD1
TGTGCCAGCAGCCTCAGGGATTCCCTCAATTCACCCCTCCACTTT	CASSLRDSLNSPLHF	TRBJ1-6	TRBV7-8	NA	NA
TGTGCCAGCAGCCTTAGCGGGATAAACACCGGGGAGCTGTTTTTT	CASSLSGINTGELFF	TRBJ2-2	TRBV11-2	NA	TRBD2
TGTGCCTCCAGCACCGGGACATACTATGGCTACACCTTC	CASSTGTYYGYTF	TRBJ1-2	TRBV30	NA	NA
TGTGCCACCAGTGCCCAGGACAGGGGGCGCGAGGAGCCCCAGCATTTT	CATSAQDRGREEPQHF	TRBJ1-5	TRBV24-1	few	TRBD1
TGTGCCAGCAGCTTAGCTGAGGCTAGCTGGTTCTTC	CASSLAEASWFF	TRBJ2-1	TRBV7-2	NA	NA
TGTGCCAGCAGAACTAGCGGGAACGAGGCCCAGTACTTC	CASRTSGNEAQYF	TRBJ2-5	TRBV3-1/TRBV3-2	NA	TRBD2
TGCGCCAGCAGCTTGGTTGCGGGAGCCGGGGAGCTGTTTTTT	CASSLVAGAGELFF	TRBJ2-2	TRBV5-1	NA	TRBD2
TGCGCCAGCAGCCACTCACCTCTAGCGGGAGTTTTAGATACGCAGTATTTT	CASSHSPLAGVLDTQYF	TRBJ2-3	TRBV4-3	NA	TRBD2
TGTGCCAGCAGCTCCGGGGAGACCCAGTACTTC	CASSSGETQYF	TRBJ2-5	TRBV7-9	NA	NA
TGTGCCAGCAGCCCAAACCGGGACTACCCAGCTACGCAGTATTTT	CASSPNRDYPATQYF	TRBJ2-3	TRBV7-9	NA	TRBD2